Below, 9 T cell receptor beta chains from the same sample are listed, as sequenced in a study of blood T cell repertoires in COVID-19. TCRdb's copy holds only in-frame clones and misses some; the assay was immunoSEQ multiplex PCR. The repertoire consists of fewer than 500,000 clones, with roughly 90% occurring once and the leading ten covering about 0.75%. The source material was PBMCs or T cells enriched from blood (not recorded which). These receptors all stem from a woman under 30 who had recovered from COVID-19.

The chain links TRBV2 to TRBJ1-5; no reliable D call. Per the germline V gene, CDR1 is SNHLY and CDR2 is FYNNEI. With 4 bases removed from V and 5 bases from J, the gap between germline ends came to 9 bases. The CDR3 sequence is 13 residues long. Here the CDR3 reads CASSGLRDQPQHF. Here the CDR3 DNA reads TGTGCCAGCAGTGGATTAAGAGATCAGCCCCAGCATTTT.

This chain connects TRBV12-5 to TRBJ2-6, with 9 bases aligning to TRBD1. The V gene's germline CDR1 is LGHNT and CDR2 FRNRAP. The CDR3 totals 18 residues. V shed 5 bases and J 3 bases; nucleotides not matched to a gene: 11. In nucleotides, the CDR3 is TGTGCTAGTGGTACCACTACAGGGGGCGACGGTGGGGCCAACGTCCTGACTTTC. Residues: CASGTTTGGDGGANVLTF.

This clone was counted a few times. J is TRBJ1-6 and V is TRBV30; no clear D. V gave up 7 bases and J gave up 8 bases, with 12 bases separating them. CDR3 size: 12 residues. Germline CDR1 and CDR2: GTSNPN and SVGIG (reference sequence). CDR3 nucleotides: TGTGCCTCAACGGACTGGGATTCACCCCTCCACTTT. Its translation: CASTDWDSPLHF.

CDR3 nucleotides: TGTGCCAGCAGTTTTGGCGGGTACGAGCAGTACTTC. Translation: CASSFGGYEQYF. V usage is TRBV12-3 or TRBV12-4 and J usage is TRBJ2-7, with D possibly TRBD2 on 5 matching bases. The germline V and J ends were trimmed by 3 bases and 4 bases, with 7 bases remaining between them. This CDR3 is 12 amino acids long.

In its sample, this clone was seen once. The chain combines TRBV30 with TRBJ1-2, with no clear D. V gave up 1 base and J gave up 5 bases, with 11 bases separating them. CDR1 and CDR2 from the germline V gene are GTSNPN and SVGIG (reference sequence). The CDR3 totals 13 residues. The CDR3 bases are TGTGCCTGGAGTGACACAGACCCTTATGGCTACACCTTC. The encoded protein is CAWSDTDPYGYTF.

J is TRBJ2-1 and V is TRBV2, with TRBD2 identical over 13 bases. The V gene end was trimmed by 5 bases and the J gene end by 7 bases; junction bases not matched to a gene: 8. Germline CDR1 reads SNHLY; CDR2 reads FYNNEI. The CDR3 totals 16 residues. The CDR3: CASSRMTSGGNNEQFF. The CDR3 DNA follows: TGTGCCAGCAGTAGGATGACTAGCGGGGGGAATAATGAGCAGTTCTTC.

This sequence joins TRBV7-9 and TRBJ2-1; 13 bases are a match to TRBD2. Germline V gene lookup returns CDR1 SEHNR and CDR2 FQNEAQ (reference sequence). This CDR3 region has 14 residues. V lost 5 bases, J lost 13 bases, and 8 bases stayed unmatched. CDR3 sequence: CASSPGTSGAKQFF. CDR3 bases: TGTGCCAGCAGCCCCGGGACTAGCGGGGCCAAACAGTTCTTC.

The rearrangement links TRBV15 to TRBJ1-5; D may be TRBD1 (5 bases). V was clipped by 2 bases and J by 6 bases, with 11 bases between them. Looked up from germline, CDR1 is LNHNV and CDR2 is YYDKDF (reference sequence). The CDR3 has 14 amino acids. In DNA, the CDR3 is TGTGCCACCAGCAGAAGGGGCGGCGGTCAGCCCCAGCATTTT. Protein product: CATSRRGGGQPQHF.

V gene TRBV7-9 combines with J gene TRBJ2-3; D perhaps matches TRBD1 (7 bases). The V and J ends lost 9 bases and 5 bases respectively, with 18 bases between them. The CDR3 contains 14 residues. The germline V gene encodes CDR1 SEHNR and CDR2 FQNEAQ (reference sequence). This CDR3 reads CARITGEAGDTQYF. The CDR3 DNA reads as TGTGCCAGAATTACAGGGGAAGCGGGAGATACGCAGTATTTT.